This entry lists 18 T cell receptor beta chains sequenced from one sample in a study of cytotoxic CD8 clonotypes in ibrutinib-treated CLL. The table came from immunoSEQ multiplex PCR; TCRdb's copy has only in-frame clones and leaves some out. Among roughly 330,000 clones listed, around 66% were seen once. The starting material was PBMCs, obtained after 36 months of ibrutinib treatment. The receptors here all came from a human donor with chronic lymphocytic leukemia.

The V and J genes are TRBV4-1 and TRBJ2-3; D possibly corresponds to TRBD2 (6 bases). V was pared by 3 bases and J by 0 bases, with 10 bases between. The CDR3 spans 15 residues. Germline V gene lookup returns CDR1 MGHRA and CDR2 YSYEKL. The CDR3 coding sequence is TGCGCCAGCAGCCACGAGAGCGGGAGCACAGATACGCAGTATTTT. It encodes CASSHESGSTDTQYF.

The rearrangement joins TRBV10-1 to TRBJ2-4; 7 bases map to TRBD2. With 4 bases clipped from V and 4 bases from J, the junction kept 1 base outside the gene matches. CDR1 is WNHNN and CDR2 is SYGVQD in the germline V gene (reference sequence). This CDR3 is built from 13 residues. CDR3 amino acids: CASSASGKNIQYF. The CDR3 DNA reads TGCGCCAGCAGTGCTAGCGGTAAAAACATTCAGTACTTC.

This chain connects TRBV4-1 to TRBJ2-6; D remains unclear. The ends were cut back, 7 bases at V and 0 bases at J, with 7 bases in the middle. This CDR3 is built from 14 residues. Germline V CDR1 and CDR2: MGHRA, YSYEKL. In nucleotides, the CDR3 is TGCGCCAGCAAACGGGCCTCTGGGGCCAACGTCCTGACTTTC. This encodes CASKRASGANVLTF.

A few counts support this clone. The chain couples TRBV5-1 to TRBJ2-2; 8 bases fit TRBD1. Germline CDR1 SGHRS, CDR2 YFSETQ. The ends lost 3 bases at V and 6 bases at J; junction bases unmatched: 7. This CDR3 is built from 15 residues. CDR3 bases: TGCGCCAGCAGCTCCAGGACAGGGATGGCCGGGGAGCTGTTTTTT. Protein sequence: CASSSRTGMAGELFF.

The genes are TRBV7-3 and TRBJ2-1, with D possibly being TRBD1 (5 bases). The V end was cut by 2 bases, the J end by 4 bases, with 12 bases between. The germline V gene has CDR1 SGHTA and CDR2 FQGTGA. CDR3 size: 15 residues. CDR3 in DNA: TGTGCCAGCAGCTTAGCAGGGCTAGGGTACAATGAGCAGTTCTTC. Protein product: CASSLAGLGYNEQFF.

The chain has TRBV13 and TRBJ2-3; D ambiguous. V lost 3 bases and J lost 1, with 11 bases in between. Germline CDR1 and CDR2: PRHDT and FYEKMQ (reference sequence). The length of the CDR3 is 15 residues. CDR3 nucleotide sequence: TGTGCCAGCAGCTTGGGCGGTACGGGCACAGATACGCAGTATTTT. It translates to CASSLGGTGTDTQYF.

This chain links TRBV10-1 with TRBJ1-1; possibly TRBD1 for D (6 bases). Trimming pared 1 base from V and 0 bases from J, leaving 24 bases between. The CDR3 spans 20 residues. CDR1 and CDR2 from the germline V gene are WNHNN and SYGVQD (reference sequence). CDR3 residues: CASSEYFGSDSFSVNTEAFF. The CDR3, as DNA: TGCGCCAGCAGTGAGTATTTTGGCTCGGACAGTTTTTCGGTGAACACTGAAGCTTTCTTT.

As for this clone: This clone may be a read error of a much larger clone one base away. The J gene is TRBJ2-7, the V gene TRBV28; no firm D call. The V gene lost 3 bases and the J gene lost 0 bases, with 0 bases spanning the gap. CDR1 and CDR2 from the germline V gene are MDHEN and SYDVKM. This CDR3 is built from 11 residues. The CDR3 loop reads CASSFSYEQYF. The DNA for the CDR3 is TGTGCCAGCAGTTTCTCCTACGAGCAGTACTTC.

The chain couples TRBV6-5 to TRBJ2-5; 8 bases map to TRBD2. V gave up 2 bases and J gave up 5 bases; unmatched junction bases: 4. This CDR3 spans 14 amino acids. The germline gives CDR1 MNHEY, CDR2 SVGAGI. The CDR3, as DNA: TGTGCCAGCAGTTACAGCGGGAGTAGGGAGACCCAGTACTTC. It yields the protein CASSYSGSRETQYF.

The chain links TRBV5-1 to TRBJ2-5; the D gene is possibly TRBD2 (5 bases). Deletions cut 3 bases from V and 2 bases from J, with 8 bases between. Germline CDR1 is SGHRS and CDR2 is YFSETQ. The CDR3 loop spans 13 amino acids. This CDR3 is CASSSGIQETQYF. In nucleotides, the CDR3 is TGCGCCAGCAGCTCGGGGATACAAGAGACCCAGTACTTC.

The chain recombines TRBV29-1 with TRBJ2-1; TRBD2 might be the D (6 bases). The CDR3 contains 16 residues. Germline V lookup: CDR1 SQVTM, CDR2 ANQGSEA. V dropped 3 bases and J dropped 1 base, with 16 bases sitting between them. The CDR3 region is CSVDARGSGSYNEQFF. The CDR3 DNA follows: TGCAGCGTTGATGCCCGGGGGTCCGGGTCCTACAATGAGCAGTTCTTC.

The rearrangement joins TRBV7-2 to TRBJ1-2, with 7 bases aligning to TRBD1. This CDR3 contains 14 residues. Germline lookup yields CDR1 SGHTA and CDR2 FQGNSA. Trimming at V came to 5 bases and at J to 6 bases, leaving 9 bases not matched to a gene. CDR3 DNA sequence: TGTGCCAGCAGCCGACAACAGGGGTACCATGGCTACACCTTC. Translating gives CASSRQQGYHGYTF.

The chain carries TRBV11-2 and TRBJ2-3; maybe TRBD2 (6 bases). V dropped 4 bases and J dropped 12 bases, with 14 bases sitting between them. Germline V gene lookup returns CDR1 SGHAT and CDR2 FQNNGV. There are 12 residues in the CDR3. In nucleotides, the CDR3 is TGTGCCAGCAGCTGGGCTAGCGTCAGTCAGTATTTT. Translation: CASSWASVSQYF.

The chain has TRBV4-2 and TRBJ2-3; possible D gene TRBD2, 5 bases. CDR1 and CDR2 (germline): LGHNA, YNFKEQ. This CDR3 contains 12 residues. V lost 1 base and J lost 8, with 7 bases in between. The CDR3 DNA is TGTGCCAGCAGCCAAGGGGCGGGTACGCAGTATTTT. Its protein is CASSQGAGTQYF.

The J gene is TRBJ1-2, the V gene TRBV5-1; weak D call: TRBD1 (5 bases). Trimming shortened V by 4 bases and J by 5 bases, and 12 bases separated the two germline ends. This CDR3 has 13 amino acids. From germline, CDR1 is SGHRS and CDR2 YFSETQ. CDR3 nucleotide sequence: TGCGCCAGCAGCCCCGACGGGACGTATGGCTACACCTTC. Protein: CASSPDGTYGYTF.

Notes on this clone: Within the sample, other DNA sequences also encode this same CDR3. The rearrangement links TRBV2 to TRBJ2-2; a possible D gene is TRBD1 (5 bases). CDR1 is SNHLY and CDR2 is FYNNEI in the germline V gene. With 8 bases removed from V and 6 bases from J, the gap between germline ends came to 10 bases. The CDR3 length is 12 residues. The CDR3 spells CASSLGAGELFF. DNA for the CDR3: TGTGCCAGCTCTCTAGGGGCCGGGGAGCTGTTTTTT.

This chain links TRBV27 with TRBJ2-7, with 12 bases aligning to TRBD2. Germline values: CDR1 MNHEY, CDR2 SMNVEV (reference sequence). The junction had 10 bases not matched to a gene; V was cut back by 3 bases and J by 4 bases. This CDR3 is 17 amino acids long. CDR3 DNA sequence: TGTGCCAGCAGTTTCTTTCGGACTAGCGGGATGGGGTACGAGCAGTACTTC. It yields the protein CASSFFRTSGMGYEQYF.

The chain employs TRBV7-6 and TRBJ2-2, with 11 bases matching TRBD1. The germline V gene has CDR1 SGHVS and CDR2 FNYEAQ. This CDR3 region has 15 residues. V dropped 5 bases and J dropped 9; count of bases not matched to a gene: 8. The CDR3: CASSLRSDRGRELFF. CDR3 DNA sequence: TGTGCCAGCAGCCTCCGTTCGGACAGGGGGCGGGAGCTGTTTTTT.